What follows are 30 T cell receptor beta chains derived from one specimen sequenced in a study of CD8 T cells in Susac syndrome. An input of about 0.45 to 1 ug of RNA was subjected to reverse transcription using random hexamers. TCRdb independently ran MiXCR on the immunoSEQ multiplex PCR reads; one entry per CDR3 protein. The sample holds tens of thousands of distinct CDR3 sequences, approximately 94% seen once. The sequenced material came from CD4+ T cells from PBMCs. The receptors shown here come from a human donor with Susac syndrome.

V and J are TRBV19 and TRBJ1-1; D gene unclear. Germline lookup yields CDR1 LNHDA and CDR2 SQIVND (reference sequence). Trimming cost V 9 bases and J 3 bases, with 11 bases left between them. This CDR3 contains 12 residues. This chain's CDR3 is CAREGQDTEAFF. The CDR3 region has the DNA TGTGCCAGGGAAGGGCAGGACACTGAAGCTTTCTTT.

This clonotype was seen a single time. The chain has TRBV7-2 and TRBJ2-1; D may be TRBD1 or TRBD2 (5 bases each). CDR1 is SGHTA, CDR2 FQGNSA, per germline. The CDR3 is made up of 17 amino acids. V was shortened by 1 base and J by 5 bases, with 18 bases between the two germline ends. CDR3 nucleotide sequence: TGTGCCAGCAGCTTAGTATCCCGGACCCGAGGGGACAATGAGCAGTTCTTC. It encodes CASSLVSRTRGDNEQFF.

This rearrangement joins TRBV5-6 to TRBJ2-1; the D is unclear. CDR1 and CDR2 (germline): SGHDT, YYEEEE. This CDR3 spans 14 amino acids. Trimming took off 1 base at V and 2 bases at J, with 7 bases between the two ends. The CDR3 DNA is TGTGCCAGCAGCTTGCGTGGGGCCTACAATGAGCAGTTCTTC. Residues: CASSLRGAYNEQFF.

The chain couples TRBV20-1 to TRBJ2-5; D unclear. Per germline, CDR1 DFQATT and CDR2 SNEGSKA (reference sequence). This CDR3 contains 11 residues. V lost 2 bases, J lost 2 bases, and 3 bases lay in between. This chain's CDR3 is CSARSQETQYF. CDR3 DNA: TGCAGTGCTAGATCGCAAGAGACCCAGTACTTC.

CDR3 sequence: CASSTVRRTGELFF. In DNA, the CDR3 is TGTGCCAGTAGTACGGTCCGAAGGACCGGGGAGCTGTTTTTT. This chain links TRBV19 with TRBJ2-2; no reliable D call. Germline CDR1 reads LNHDA; CDR2 reads SQIVND (reference sequence). CDR3 length: 14 residues. The germline V and J ends were trimmed by 4 bases and 5 bases, with 11 bases remaining between them.

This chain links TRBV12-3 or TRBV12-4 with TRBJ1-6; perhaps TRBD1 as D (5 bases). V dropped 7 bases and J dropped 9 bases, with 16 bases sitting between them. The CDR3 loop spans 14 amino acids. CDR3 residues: CASTKIAGTSPLHF. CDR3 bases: TGTGCCAGCACCAAGATTGCGGGGACTTCACCCCTCCACTTT.

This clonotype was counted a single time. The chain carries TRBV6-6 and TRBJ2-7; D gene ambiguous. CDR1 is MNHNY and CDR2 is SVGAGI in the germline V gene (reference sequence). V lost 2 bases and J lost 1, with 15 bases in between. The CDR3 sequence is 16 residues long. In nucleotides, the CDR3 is TGTGCCAGCAGTTACCGAGCGTTCACCCGATCCTACGAGCAGTACTTC. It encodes CASSYRAFTRSYEQYF.

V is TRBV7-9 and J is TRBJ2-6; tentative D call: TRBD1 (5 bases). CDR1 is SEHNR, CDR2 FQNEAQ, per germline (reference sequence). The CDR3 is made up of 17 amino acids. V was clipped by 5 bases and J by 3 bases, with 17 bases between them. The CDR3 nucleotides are TGTGCCAGCAGCCCTATCGCAGGGTTGGGTGGGGCCAACGTCCTGACTTTC. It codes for CASSPIAGLGGANVLTF. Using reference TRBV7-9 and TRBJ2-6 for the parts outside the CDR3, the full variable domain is DTGVSQNPRHKITKRGQNVTFRCDPISEHNRLYWYRQTLGQGPEFLTYFQNEAQLEKSRLLSDRFSAERPKGSFSTLEIQRTEQGDSAMYLCASSPIAGLGGANVLTFGAGSRLTVL.

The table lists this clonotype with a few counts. CDR3 nucleotides: TGTGCCAGTAGAATCTCATGGGACAGGGGGCGAGAGACCCAGTACTTC. Protein sequence: CASRISWDRGRETQYF. This chain connects TRBV19 to TRBJ2-5; 12 nucleotides align to TRBD1. There are 16 residues in the CDR3. Germline CDR1 reads LNHDA; CDR2 reads SQIVND (reference sequence). The ends lost 6 bases at V and 4 bases at J; junction bases unmatched: 9. Complete variable domain (other parts from reference TRBV19 and TRBJ2-5): DGGITQSPKYLFRKEGQNVTLSCEQNLNHDAMYWYRQDPGQGLRLIYYSQIVNDFQKGDIAEGYSVSREKKESFPLTVTSAQKNPTAFYLCASRISWDRGRETQYFGPGTRLLVL.

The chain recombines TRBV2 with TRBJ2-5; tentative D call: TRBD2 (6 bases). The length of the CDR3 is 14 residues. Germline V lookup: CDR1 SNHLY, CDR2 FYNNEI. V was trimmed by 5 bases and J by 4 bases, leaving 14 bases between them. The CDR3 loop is CASSPLVGGETQYF. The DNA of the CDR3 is TGTGCCAGCAGTCCGCTAGTGGGGGGAGAGACCCAGTACTTC. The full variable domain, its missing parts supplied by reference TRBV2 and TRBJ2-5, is EPEVTQTPSHQVTQMGQEVILRCVPISNHLYFYWYRQILGQKVEFLVSFYNNEISEKSEIFDDQFSVERPDGSNFTLKIRSTKLEDSAMYFCASSPLVGGETQYFGPGTRLLVL.

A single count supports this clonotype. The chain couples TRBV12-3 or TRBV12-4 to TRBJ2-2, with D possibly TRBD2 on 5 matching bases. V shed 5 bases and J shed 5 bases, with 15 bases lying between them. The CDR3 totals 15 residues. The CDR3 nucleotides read TGTGCCAGCAGTACTCGTAGTGAGGGAACCGGGGAGCTGTTTTTT. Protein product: CASSTRSEGTGELFF.

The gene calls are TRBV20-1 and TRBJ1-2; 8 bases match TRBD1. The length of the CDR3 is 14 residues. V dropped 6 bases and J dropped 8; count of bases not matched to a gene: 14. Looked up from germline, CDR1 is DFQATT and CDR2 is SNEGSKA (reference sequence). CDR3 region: CSATPLTGVKGYTF. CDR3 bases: TGCAGTGCGACCCCCCTGACAGGGGTGAAAGGCTACACCTTC.

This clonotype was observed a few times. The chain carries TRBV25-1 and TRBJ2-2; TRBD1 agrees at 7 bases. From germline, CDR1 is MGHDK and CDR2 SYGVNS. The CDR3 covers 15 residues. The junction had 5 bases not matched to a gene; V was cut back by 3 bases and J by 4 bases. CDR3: CASSDRQGGTGELFF. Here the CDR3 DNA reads TGTGCCAGCAGTGACCGACAGGGCGGCACCGGGGAGCTGTTTTTT.

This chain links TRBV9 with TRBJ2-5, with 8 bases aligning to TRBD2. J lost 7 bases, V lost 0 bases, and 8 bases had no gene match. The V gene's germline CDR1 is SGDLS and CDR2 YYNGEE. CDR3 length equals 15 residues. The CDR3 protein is CASSVAGVAGGTQYF. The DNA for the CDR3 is TGTGCCAGCAGCGTAGCGGGAGTCGCGGGGGGGACCCAGTACTTC.

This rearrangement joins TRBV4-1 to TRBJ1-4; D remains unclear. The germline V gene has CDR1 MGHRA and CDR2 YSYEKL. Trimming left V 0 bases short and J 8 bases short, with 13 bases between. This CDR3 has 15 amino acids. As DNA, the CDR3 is TGCGCCAGCAGCCAAGATCACGGGGAGCGGGAAAAACTGTTTTTT. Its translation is CASSQDHGEREKLFF.

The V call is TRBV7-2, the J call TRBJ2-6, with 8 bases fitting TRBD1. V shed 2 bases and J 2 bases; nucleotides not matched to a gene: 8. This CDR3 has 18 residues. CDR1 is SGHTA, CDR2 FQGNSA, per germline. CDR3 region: CASSLRRQGATGANVLTF. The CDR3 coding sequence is TGTGCCAGCAGCTTAAGGAGGCAGGGGGCGACTGGGGCCAACGTCCTGACTTTC.

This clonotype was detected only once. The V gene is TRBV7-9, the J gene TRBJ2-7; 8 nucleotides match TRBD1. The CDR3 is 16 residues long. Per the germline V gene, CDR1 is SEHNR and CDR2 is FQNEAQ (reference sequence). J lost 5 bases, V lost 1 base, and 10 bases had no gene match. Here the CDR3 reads CASSLVDWTGRHEQYF. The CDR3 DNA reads TGTGCCAGCAGCTTAGTCGACTGGACAGGGCGCCACGAGCAGTACTTC. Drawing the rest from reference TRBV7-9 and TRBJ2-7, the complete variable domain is DTGVSQNPRHKITKRGQNVTFRCDPISEHNRLYWYRQTLGQGPEFLTYFQNEAQLEKSRLLSDRFSAERPKGSFSTLEIQRTEQGDSAMYLCASSLVDWTGRHEQYFGPGTRLTVT.

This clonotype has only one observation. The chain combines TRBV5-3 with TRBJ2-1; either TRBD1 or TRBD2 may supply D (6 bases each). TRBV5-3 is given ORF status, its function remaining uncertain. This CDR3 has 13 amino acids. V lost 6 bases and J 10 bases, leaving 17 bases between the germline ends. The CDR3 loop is CARTGGEVVEQFF. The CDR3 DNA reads TGTGCCAGAACCGGGGGCGAGGTCGTGGAGCAGTTCTTC.

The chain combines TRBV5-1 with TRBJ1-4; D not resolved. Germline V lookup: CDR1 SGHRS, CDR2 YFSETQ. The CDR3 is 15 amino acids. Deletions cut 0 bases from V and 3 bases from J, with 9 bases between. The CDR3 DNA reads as TGCGCCAGCAGCTTGGGGAGTCTGTCTAATGAAAAACTGTTTTTT. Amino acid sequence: CASSLGSLSNEKLFF.

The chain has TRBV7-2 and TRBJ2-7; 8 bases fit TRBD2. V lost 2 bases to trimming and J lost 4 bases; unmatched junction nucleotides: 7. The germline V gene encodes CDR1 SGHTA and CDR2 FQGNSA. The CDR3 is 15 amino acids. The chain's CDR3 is CASSLRSTGGYEQYF. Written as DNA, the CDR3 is TGTGCCAGCAGCTTACGCTCTACGGGGGGGTACGAGCAGTACTTC.

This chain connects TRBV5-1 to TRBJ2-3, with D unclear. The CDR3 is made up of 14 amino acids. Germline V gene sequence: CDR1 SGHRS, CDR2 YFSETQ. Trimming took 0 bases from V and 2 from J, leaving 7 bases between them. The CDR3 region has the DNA TGCGCCAGCAGCTTGGGGCCTCTCACAGATACGCAGTATTTT. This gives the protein CASSLGPLTDTQYF.

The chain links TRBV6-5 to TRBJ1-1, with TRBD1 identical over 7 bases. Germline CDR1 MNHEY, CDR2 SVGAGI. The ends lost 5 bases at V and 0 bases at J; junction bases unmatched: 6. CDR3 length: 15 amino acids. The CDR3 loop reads CASSPNRGMNTEAFF. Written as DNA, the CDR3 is TGTGCCAGCAGTCCAAACAGGGGTATGAACACTGAAGCTTTCTTT.

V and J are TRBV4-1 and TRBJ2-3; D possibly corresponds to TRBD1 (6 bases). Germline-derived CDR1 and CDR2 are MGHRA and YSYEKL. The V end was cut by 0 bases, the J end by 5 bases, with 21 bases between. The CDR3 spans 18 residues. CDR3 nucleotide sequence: TGCGCCAGCAGCCAAGACCTCCCCGGGACACCCGTAGTAGATACGCAGTATTTT. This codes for CASSQDLPGTPVVDTQYF.

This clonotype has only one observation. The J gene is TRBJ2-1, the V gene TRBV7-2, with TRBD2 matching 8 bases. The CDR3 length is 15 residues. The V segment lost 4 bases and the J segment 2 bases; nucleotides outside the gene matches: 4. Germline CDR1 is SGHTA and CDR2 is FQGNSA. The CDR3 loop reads CASSSSAGAYNEQFF. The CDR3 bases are TGTGCCAGCAGCTCTTCAGCGGGAGCCTACAATGAGCAGTTCTTC.

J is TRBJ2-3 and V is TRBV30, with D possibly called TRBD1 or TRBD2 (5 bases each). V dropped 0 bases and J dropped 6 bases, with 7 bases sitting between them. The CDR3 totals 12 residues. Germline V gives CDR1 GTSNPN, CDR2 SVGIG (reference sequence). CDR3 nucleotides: TGTGCCTGGAGTGTACGGGGCGATACGCAGTATTTT. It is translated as CAWSVRGDTQYF.

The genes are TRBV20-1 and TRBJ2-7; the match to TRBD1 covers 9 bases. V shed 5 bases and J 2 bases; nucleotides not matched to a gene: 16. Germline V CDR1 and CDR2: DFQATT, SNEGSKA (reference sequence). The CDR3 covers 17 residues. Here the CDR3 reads CSAPSRAGTGYTYEQYF. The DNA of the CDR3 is TGCAGTGCTCCCTCCCGTGCCGGGACAGGGTACACCTACGAGCAGTACTTC.

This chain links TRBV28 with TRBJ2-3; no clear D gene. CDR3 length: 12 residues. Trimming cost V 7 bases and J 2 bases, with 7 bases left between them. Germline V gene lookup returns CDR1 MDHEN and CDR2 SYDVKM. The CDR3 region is CASTSYTDTQYF. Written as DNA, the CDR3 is TGTGCCAGCACTTCCTACACAGATACGCAGTATTTT.

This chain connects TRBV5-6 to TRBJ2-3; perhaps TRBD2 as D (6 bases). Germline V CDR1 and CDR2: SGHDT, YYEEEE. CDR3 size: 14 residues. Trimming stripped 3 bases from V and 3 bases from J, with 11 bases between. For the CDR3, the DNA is TGTGCCAGCAGCTCCGGGACTGCGACAGATACGCAGTATTTT. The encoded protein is CASSSGTATDTQYF.

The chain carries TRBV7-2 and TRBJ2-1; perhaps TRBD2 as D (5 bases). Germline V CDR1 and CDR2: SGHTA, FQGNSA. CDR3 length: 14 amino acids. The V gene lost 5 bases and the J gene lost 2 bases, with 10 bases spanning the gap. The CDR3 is CASSLLGPYNEQFF. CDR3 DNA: TGTGCCAGCAGCCTACTAGGGCCCTACAATGAGCAGTTCTTC. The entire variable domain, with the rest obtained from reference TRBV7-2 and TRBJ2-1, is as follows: GAGVSQSPSNKVTEKGKDVELRCDPISGHTALYWYRQSLGQGLEFLIYFQGNSAPDKSGLPSDRFSAERTGGSVSTLTIQRTQQEDSAVYLCASSLLGPYNEQFFGPGTRLTVL.

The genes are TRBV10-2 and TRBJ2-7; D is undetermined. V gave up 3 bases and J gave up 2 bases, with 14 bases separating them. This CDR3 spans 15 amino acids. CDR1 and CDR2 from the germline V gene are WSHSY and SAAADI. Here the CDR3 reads CASSDLNPGTYEQYF. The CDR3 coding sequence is TGCGCCAGCAGTGATTTAAACCCTGGAACCTACGAGCAGTACTTC.